The entry below describes one T cell receptor beta chain. Its antigen is undetermined. The data were obtained in a study of OX40 agonist ivuxolimab in advanced cancers. TCRdb's table, derived via immunoSEQ multiplex PCR, lists solely in-frame clones and lacks some. The table includes tens of thousands of clones, 75% to 90% detected once. The trim removed 2 bases at V and 5 bases at J, leaving 8 bases unmatched. The germline CDR1 and CDR2 sequences are SGHRS and YFSETQ. This CDR3 comprises 15 residues. Whole-study results and caveats: In the 0.1-3.0 mg/kg groups, partial responders showed among the lowest expansion.

The source material was CD4+ or CD8+ T cells sorted from blood, sampled in a trial of the OX40 agonist ivuxolimab. The chain recombines TRBV5-1 with TRBJ2-5; 8 bases align to TRBD1. This clonotype was sampled from an adult with an advanced solid tumor such as melanoma, head and neck, liver or kidney cancer. Here the CDR3 reads CASSFGQGGEETQYF. The CDR3, as DNA: TGCGCCAGCAGCTTTGGACAGGGCGGGGAGGAGACCCAGTACTTC. Full variable domain (remainder filled in from reference TRBV5-1 and TRBJ2-5): KAGVTQTPRYLIKTRGQQVTLSCSPISGHRSVSWYQQTPGQGLQFLFEYFSETQRNKGNFPGRFSGRQFSNSRSEMNVSTLELGDSALYLCASSFGQGGEETQYFGPGTRLLVL.